This is a list of T cell receptor beta chains from one sample in a study of blood T cells in healthy people across ages. TCRdb called the 5' RACE reads again in MiXCR, with one record for every CDR3 protein. The sample lists some 320,000 distinct CDR3 sequences, 27% occurring once. The sample comprised blood. The receptor set was obtained from a woman between 70 and 85 years old in good health. Both conserved end residues are part of each CDR3. Fields, in order: CDR3 DNA, CDR3 protein, D gene, V gene, J gene, clone size. A D gene is named only where the DNA matches it firmly. Rows give clone size only sometimes, using once, few, many, or a class for an expanded clone.

cdr3_nt: TGTGCCACCGCGAGGGCAGGGACAGAGACCCAGTACTTC
cdr3_aa: CATARAGTETQYF
d_call: -
v_call: TRBV24-1
j_call: TRBJ2-5
clone_size: few

cdr3_nt: TGTGCCAGCAGACCCGGGATCGGGGGTGAGCAGTTCTTC
cdr3_aa: CASRPGIGGEQFF
d_call: -
v_call: TRBV12-3/TRBV12-4
j_call: TRBJ2-1
clone_size: -

cdr3_nt: TGCGCCAGCAGCCCAACGCCACACGAGCAGTACTTC
cdr3_aa: CASSPTPHEQYF
d_call: -
v_call: TRBV5-1
j_call: TRBJ2-7
clone_size: -

cdr3_nt: TGCGCCAGCAGCCGAGAAGGTCGGGAGGGCCGCTTTAGCTCCTACAATGAGCAGTTCTTC
cdr3_aa: CASSREGREGRFSSYNEQFF
d_call: TRBD2
v_call: TRBV4-1
j_call: TRBJ2-1
clone_size: -

cdr3_nt: TGTGCCAGCACCCGGGGGACCGGGACAGGGGGTCCTGAAGCTTTCTTT
cdr3_aa: CASTRGTGTGGPEAFF
d_call: TRBD1
v_call: TRBV12-3/TRBV12-4
j_call: TRBJ1-1
clone_size: -

cdr3_nt: TGTGCCAGCAGTCCGACAGGGGTCATGAACACTGAAGCTTTCTTT
cdr3_aa: CASSPTGVMNTEAFF
d_call: TRBD1
v_call: TRBV28
j_call: TRBJ1-1
clone_size: few

cdr3_nt: TGTGCCAGCAGCTTGGCCTTAGCGGGAGGGCAGGAGCAGTACTTC
cdr3_aa: CASSLALAGGQEQYF
d_call: TRBD2
v_call: TRBV5-5
j_call: TRBJ2-7
clone_size: -

cdr3_nt: TGCGGTGCTAGAGACATTGAACTAGCCGGCTACGAGCAGTACTTC
cdr3_aa: CGARDIELAGYEQYF
d_call: -
v_call: TRBV20-1
j_call: TRBJ2-7
clone_size: -

cdr3_nt: TGCGCCAGCAGCTTTTCAATCGGGGCGGGAGAAAATGAGCAGTTCTTC
cdr3_aa: CASSFSIGAGENEQFF
d_call: TRBD2
v_call: TRBV5-1
j_call: TRBJ2-1
clone_size: few

cdr3_nt: TGTGCCAGCAGCCCACCCACGACAGGGCCAAATGAGCAGTTCTTC
cdr3_aa: CASSPPTTGPNEQFF
d_call: TRBD1
v_call: TRBV11-3
j_call: TRBJ2-1
clone_size: few

cdr3_nt: TGTGCCAGCTCCAACAGGGGGGGAATGAATGAGCAGCTCTTC
cdr3_aa: CASSNRGGMNEQLF
d_call: -
v_call: TRBV6-2/TRBV6-3
j_call: TRBJ2-1
clone_size: -

cdr3_nt: TGTGCCAGCAGCGTAGTTCCTAGCGGGATCGCAGATACGCAGTATTTT
cdr3_aa: CASSVVPSGIADTQYF
d_call: TRBD2
v_call: TRBV9
j_call: TRBJ2-3
clone_size: few

cdr3_nt: TGTGCCAGCAGCCCCCTCAGCGTCCACACAGATACGCAGTATTTT
cdr3_aa: CASSPLSVHTDTQYF
d_call: -
v_call: TRBV3-1
j_call: TRBJ2-3
clone_size: few

cdr3_nt: TGCAGTGCTAGAGATGGGATTTGGGGGGACTATGGCTACACCTTC
cdr3_aa: CSARDGIWGDYGYTF
d_call: -
v_call: TRBV20-1
j_call: TRBJ1-2
clone_size: few

cdr3_nt: TGTCCCAGCAGCCAAAAACTAGCGGACCAAGAGACCCAGTACTTC
cdr3_aa: CPSSQKLADQETQYF
d_call: TRBD2
v_call: TRBV4-2
j_call: TRBJ2-5
clone_size: -

cdr3_nt: TGTGCCAGCAGCAAAGTGGTGGAGGGACGGAGCTACGAGCAGTACTTC
cdr3_aa: CASSKVVEGRSYEQYF
d_call: -
v_call: TRBV21-1
j_call: TRBJ2-7
clone_size: -

cdr3_nt: TGCGCCAGCAGCTTGGTAGGGGCTAGCGGGAGCCATGAGCAGTTCTTC
cdr3_aa: CASSLVGASGSHEQFF
d_call: TRBD2
v_call: TRBV5-1
j_call: TRBJ2-1
clone_size: -

cdr3_nt: TGTGCCAGCAGCGTAACCACTAGCGGGAGCTCGAATGAGCAGTTCTTC
cdr3_aa: CASSVTTSGSSNEQFF
d_call: TRBD2
v_call: TRBV9
j_call: TRBJ2-1
clone_size: few

cdr3_nt: TGTGCCAGCAGCTTAGCGCTGGCTAGCGGGAGGGCCGTTCAGTTCTTC
cdr3_aa: CASSLALASGRAVQFF
d_call: TRBD2
v_call: TRBV7-2
j_call: TRBJ2-1
clone_size: -

cdr3_nt: TGTGCCAGCAGCCCGGGACTAGCGGAAGGCGAGCAGTACTTC
cdr3_aa: CASSPGLAEGEQYF
d_call: TRBD2
v_call: TRBV4-2
j_call: TRBJ2-7
clone_size: few

cdr3_nt: TGCGCCAGCAGCCCCGGTTTGGGGGGTATGGGAGCTAATGAAAAACTGTTTTTT
cdr3_aa: CASSPGLGGMGANEKLFF
d_call: -
v_call: TRBV5-1
j_call: TRBJ1-4
clone_size: -

cdr3_nt: TGTGCCAGCAGCTATAGTTTGCGGCAGTTCTTC
cdr3_aa: CASSYSLRQFF
d_call: -
v_call: TRBV5-5
j_call: TRBJ2-1
clone_size: many

cdr3_nt: TGTGCCAGCAGCTGGGGACACGATATCAATGAGCAGTTCTTC
cdr3_aa: CASSWGHDINEQFF
d_call: -
v_call: TRBV5-4
j_call: TRBJ2-1
clone_size: -

cdr3_nt: TGTGCCAGCAGTTCCCAGGGAGGGGGCGGTTATGGCTACACCTTC
cdr3_aa: CASSSQGGGGYGYTF
d_call: TRBD1
v_call: TRBV27
j_call: TRBJ1-2
clone_size: once

cdr3_nt: TGTGCCAGCAGCTTACATCAGGACCAATACGAGCAGTACTTC
cdr3_aa: CASSLHQDQYEQYF
d_call: -
v_call: TRBV7-2
j_call: TRBJ2-7
clone_size: many

cdr3_nt: TGTGCCAGCTCACCACTTGATGACTCGTACGAGCAGTACTTC
cdr3_aa: CASSPLDDSYEQYF
d_call: -
v_call: TRBV18
j_call: TRBJ2-7
clone_size: few

cdr3_nt: TGTGCCAGCAGCTTATTCTTCCCGCGGGAGCAAGGGACCGGGGAGCTGTTTTTT
cdr3_aa: CASSLFFPREQGTGELFF
d_call: TRBD2
v_call: TRBV7-2
j_call: TRBJ2-2
clone_size: -

cdr3_nt: TGTGCCACCAGTGATCCGGGACAGGGGGATCCATGGACCCAGTACTTC
cdr3_aa: CATSDPGQGDPWTQYF
d_call: TRBD1
v_call: TRBV24-1
j_call: TRBJ2-5
clone_size: few

cdr3_nt: TGTGCCAGCAGTCCTGGAGGTCGAGAAAAACTGTTTTTT
cdr3_aa: CASSPGGREKLFF
d_call: -
v_call: TRBV28
j_call: TRBJ1-4
clone_size: -

cdr3_nt: TGTGCCAACTCACGCACATTGAACACTGAAGCTTTCTTT
cdr3_aa: CANSRTLNTEAFF
d_call: -
v_call: TRBV6-1
j_call: TRBJ1-1
clone_size: -

cdr3_nt: TGTGCCAGCAGTTACAGCGGGGCCCGTTATGAAAAACTGTTTTTT
cdr3_aa: CASSYSGARYEKLFF
d_call: -
v_call: TRBV6-5
j_call: TRBJ1-4
clone_size: many

cdr3_nt: TGTGCCAGCAATGACAGGAGAGGAAGTGAAAAACTGTTTTTT
cdr3_aa: CASNDRRGSEKLFF
d_call: -
v_call: TRBV6-1
j_call: TRBJ1-4
clone_size: few

cdr3_nt: TGCAGTGCTCAGAGCGGGTCTGACAATGAGCAGTTCTTC
cdr3_aa: CSAQSGSDNEQFF
d_call: -
v_call: TRBV20-1
j_call: TRBJ2-1
clone_size: few

cdr3_nt: TGTGCCAGCAGCTCCAGGGGGCGTAGCGGCTACACCTTC
cdr3_aa: CASSSRGRSGYTF
d_call: TRBD1
v_call: TRBV6-5
j_call: TRBJ1-2
clone_size: -

cdr3_nt: TGCAGTGCTAGCGGCGGCAGGGAAGAGGGGGAGCAGTACTTC
cdr3_aa: CSASGGREEGEQYF
d_call: -
v_call: TRBV20-1
j_call: TRBJ2-7
clone_size: -

cdr3_nt: TGCAGTGCTAAGACTAGCGACCCAACCTACGAGCAGTACTTC
cdr3_aa: CSAKTSDPTYEQYF
d_call: TRBD2
v_call: TRBV20-1
j_call: TRBJ2-7
clone_size: few

cdr3_nt: TGTGCCAGCAGCTCGGGACTAGACACAGATACGCAGTATTTT
cdr3_aa: CASSSGLDTDTQYF
d_call: TRBD2
v_call: TRBV7-3
j_call: TRBJ2-3
clone_size: few

cdr3_nt: TGTGCCAGCAGCCCAGAACATTGGGGGAGCAATCAGCCCCAGCATTTT
cdr3_aa: CASSPEHWGSNQPQHF
d_call: -
v_call: TRBV4-2
j_call: TRBJ1-5
clone_size: -

cdr3_nt: TGTGCCAGCAGTTTGTCACCTAGCGGGAGTCAAGAGACCCAGTACTTC
cdr3_aa: CASSLSPSGSQETQYF
d_call: TRBD2
v_call: TRBV27
j_call: TRBJ2-5
clone_size: many

cdr3_nt: TGTGCCATCAGAGATATAGCGGGCGGAACCGGGGAGCTGTTTTTT
cdr3_aa: CAIRDIAGGTGELFF
d_call: TRBD2
v_call: TRBV10-3
j_call: TRBJ2-2
clone_size: once

cdr3_nt: TGCAGTGCTAGAGGCAACTTCGGTGGAGAGACCCAGTACTTC
cdr3_aa: CSARGNFGGETQYF
d_call: -
v_call: TRBV20-1
j_call: TRBJ2-5
clone_size: many

cdr3_nt: TGTGCCAGCAGCCGTGCAGGCCTAGGACAGGGGGTCGGAAACACTGAAGCTTTCTTT
cdr3_aa: CASSRAGLGQGVGNTEAFF
d_call: TRBD1
v_call: TRBV7-3
j_call: TRBJ1-1
clone_size: -

cdr3_nt: TGTGCCAGCAGCGACAGAGGGGGCCTGCTCGAAGCTTTCTTT
cdr3_aa: CASSDRGGLLEAFF
d_call: TRBD1
v_call: TRBV7-2
j_call: TRBJ1-1
clone_size: few

cdr3_nt: TGCGCCGGCAGCTTGTCGGGACCCCTCCACTTT
cdr3_aa: CAGSLSGPLHF
d_call: -
v_call: TRBV5-1
j_call: TRBJ1-6
clone_size: -

cdr3_nt: TGTGCCAGCAGTGCTCCGGAAACTAGAAGGGAGCAGTACTTC
cdr3_aa: CASSAPETRREQYF
d_call: -
v_call: TRBV2
j_call: TRBJ2-7
clone_size: few

cdr3_nt: TGTGCCAGCAGCTTGGGAGGGACTAGCGGACTAGATACGCAGTATTTT
cdr3_aa: CASSLGGTSGLDTQYF
d_call: TRBD2
v_call: TRBV5-5
j_call: TRBJ2-3
clone_size: -

cdr3_nt: TGCAGTGCTAGAGCTAGTTTTAACTATGGCTACACCTTC
cdr3_aa: CSARASFNYGYTF
d_call: -
v_call: TRBV20-1
j_call: TRBJ1-2
clone_size: -

cdr3_nt: TGCAGCGTTCTGAGGGAGGAAGAAAAACTGTTTTTT
cdr3_aa: CSVLREEEKLFF
d_call: -
v_call: TRBV29-1
j_call: TRBJ1-4
clone_size: -

cdr3_nt: TGTGCCAGCAGTTACACCACAGGCGGGAACACTGAAGCTTTCTTT
cdr3_aa: CASSYTTGGNTEAFF
d_call: -
v_call: TRBV6-5
j_call: TRBJ1-1
clone_size: many

cdr3_nt: TGTGCCAGCACCTTGGGGGGGCCGGATACGCAGTATTTT
cdr3_aa: CASTLGGPDTQYF
d_call: -
v_call: TRBV12-3/TRBV12-4
j_call: TRBJ2-3
clone_size: -

cdr3_nt: TGCGCCAGCAGCCAAGATGCCCCGACAGGGGGGGATACGCAGTATTTT
cdr3_aa: CASSQDAPTGGDTQYF
d_call: TRBD1
v_call: TRBV4-3
j_call: TRBJ2-3
clone_size: -

cdr3_nt: TGCGCCAGCAGCCCGGAGCCGGGACAGTACAATGAGCAGTTCTTC
cdr3_aa: CASSPEPGQYNEQFF
d_call: TRBD1
v_call: TRBV5-1
j_call: TRBJ2-1
clone_size: few

cdr3_nt: TGCAGTGCCGGCAAGAGGGGGCTGGATGAGCAGTTCTTC
cdr3_aa: CSAGKRGLDEQFF
d_call: TRBD1
v_call: TRBV20-1
j_call: TRBJ2-1
clone_size: few

cdr3_nt: TGTGCCACCCGTCCGTCGGGTGATTTGAACATCCAGTACTTC
cdr3_aa: CATRPSGDLNIQYF
d_call: -
v_call: TRBV28
j_call: TRBJ2-4
clone_size: -